This T cell receptor beta chain was sequenced during a study of CD4 T cells in relation to SARS-CoV-2 and coronaviruses. Turning to the study itself: ViraFEST: approximately eleven-day antigen culture of PBMCs, then TCR beta CDR3 sequencing.

V lost 5 bases, J lost 5 bases, and 6 bases stayed unmatched. Germline V lookup: CDR1 KGHDR, CDR2 SFDVKD. The CDR3 consists of 14 residues. CD4+ T cells from unexposed donors were obtained before the COVID-19 pandemic (2011-2018). CD4+ T cells were isolated from the cells after more than nine days of culture. Repertoires were generated with immunoSEQ multiplex PCR, while TCRdb's copy carries only in-frame clones and drops some. Of 20,000 or so clones listed, over 70% are singletons. To note about this clone: Its specificity is unknown.

The study, taken as a whole, reports: Crossreactivity was assessed only for spike protein, not other viral proteins.

The TCR originated in a human donor in good health. The rearrangement joins TRBV24-1 to TRBJ1-2; TRBD1 aligns across 8 bases. Material: CD4+ T cells from PBMCs, cultured in vitro. The CDR3 DNA is TGTGCCACCAGTGGGGAGGACAGGGTTTATGGCTACACCTTC. It yields the protein CATSGEDRVYGYTF.